This T cell receptor (beta chain) emerged from a study of lymphopenia after photon versus proton radiotherapy. Study-wide findings and caveats: Better survival with proton therapy was suggested as possible, not demonstrated. In patients who died, overall survival fell as post-nadir TCR diversity dropped more.

As regards this clone: What it recognizes is unknown.

The length of the CDR3 is 16 residues. Trimming removed 3 bases from V and 7 bases from J, with 19 bases in between. Germline CDR1 reads MNHEY; CDR2 reads SMNVEV (reference sequence). TCRdb keeps only in-frame clones here, not all; method: immunoSEQ multiplex PCR. The table records 25,000 to 40,000 clones, over 75% of them present only once. Sequenced material: peripheral blood, taken from a patient treated with proton-based radiotherapy. The receptor comes from a woman in her 70s with pancreatic cancer. This chain connects TRBV27 to TRBJ1-5, with D unclear. CDR3: CASSFPWGCPRQPQHF. CDR3 in DNA: TGTGCCAGCAGTTTTCCGTGGGGATGCCCACGGCAGCCCCAGCATTTT.